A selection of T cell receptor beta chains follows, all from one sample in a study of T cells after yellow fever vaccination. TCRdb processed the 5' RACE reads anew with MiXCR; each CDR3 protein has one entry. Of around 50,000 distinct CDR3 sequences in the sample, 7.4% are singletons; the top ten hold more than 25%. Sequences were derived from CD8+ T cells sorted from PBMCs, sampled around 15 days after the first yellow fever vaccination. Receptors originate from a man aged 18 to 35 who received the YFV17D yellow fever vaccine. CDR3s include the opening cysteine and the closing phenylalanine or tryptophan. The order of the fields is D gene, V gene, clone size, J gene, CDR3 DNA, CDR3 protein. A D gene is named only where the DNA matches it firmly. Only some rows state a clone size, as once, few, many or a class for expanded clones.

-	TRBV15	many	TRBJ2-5	TGTGCCACCAGCAGAACCACCCTCGGGGGGCCAGAGACCCAGTACTTC	CATSRTTLGGPETQYF
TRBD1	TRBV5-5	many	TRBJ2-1	TGTGCCAGCAGCTTATCGGTTCTAACCCGGACAGGCAATGAGCAGTTCTTC	CASSLSVLTRTGNEQFF
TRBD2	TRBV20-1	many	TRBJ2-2	TGCAGTGCTAGTCGGTCGCGGGGGACCGGGGAGCTGTTTTTT	CSASRSRGTGELFF
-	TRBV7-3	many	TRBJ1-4	TGTGCCAGCAGCTTAACAGCGGGGTTGGGGGAAAAACTGTTTTTT	CASSLTAGLGEKLFF
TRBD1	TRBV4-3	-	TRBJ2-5	TGCGCCAGCGGCCAAGTTCAACAGGGGGCCCAAGAGACCCAGTACTTC	CASGQVQQGAQETQYF
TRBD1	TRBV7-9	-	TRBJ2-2	TGTGCCAGCAGCTCCCTCCGACAGGGGGCGAACACCGGGGAGCTGTTTTTT	CASSSLRQGANTGELFF
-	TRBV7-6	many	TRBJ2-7	TGTGCCAGCAGCTTTAGGACATCAAGCTCCTACGAGCAGTACTTC	CASSFRTSSSYEQYF
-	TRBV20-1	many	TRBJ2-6	TGCAGTGCTCACAGGGCCAACGTCCTGACTTTC	CSAHRANVLTF
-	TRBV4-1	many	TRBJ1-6	TGCGCCAGCAGCCATCAGGGTGAGGGCTCACCCCTCCACTTT	CASSHQGEGSPLHF
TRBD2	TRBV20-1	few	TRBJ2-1	TGCAGTGCTAGAGGGGTTTTAGCGGGGGGAAATAAGATCTACAATGAGCAGTTCTTC	CSARGVLAGGNKIYNEQFF
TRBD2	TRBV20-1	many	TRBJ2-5	TGCAGTGCTAGGGGAGGGGAAGAGACCCAGTACTTC	CSARGGEETQYF
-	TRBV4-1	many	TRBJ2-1	TGCGCCAGCAGCCCTCGAGGAGGGGGGGTTAATGAGCAGTTCTTC	CASSPRGGGVNEQFF
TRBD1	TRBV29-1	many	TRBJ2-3	TGCAGCGTTGAATCGGCCGGACAGGAGTACCTAGATACGCAGTATTTT	CSVESAGQEYLDTQYF
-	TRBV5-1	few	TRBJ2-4	TGCGCCAGCAGCTTGGGTCCAGGGAACGTCGGCATTCAGTACTTC	CASSLGPGNVGIQYF
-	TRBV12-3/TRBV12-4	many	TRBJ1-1	TGTGCCAGCAGAGAACAGGGAAGAATGAACACTGAAGCTTTCTTT	CASREQGRMNTEAFF